The entry below gives a single T cell receptor beta chain sequence along with its context. This sample is part of a study of blood T cell repertoires in COVID-19. Study in general: The samples span acute and convalescent COVID-19 from the United States, Italy and Spain.

Germline V CDR1 and CDR2: SGHTA, FQGNSA. This CDR3 region has 13 residues. V was clipped by 2 bases and J by 4 bases, with 7 bases between them. As processed by the authors: Estimated nucleated cell counts came from reference gene primer amplification. Produced via immunoSEQ multiplex PCR; TCRdb's table is partial and in-frame only. Clonal size and the V and J genes are those of that table, whereas D and trimming came from the DNA. The repertoire holds around 300,000 clones, with approximately 84% as singletons. Material: peripheral blood. The chain carries TRBV7-2 and TRBJ2-3, with D perhaps TRBD2 (5 bases). The TCR was taken from a woman in her twenties or thirties who had recovered from COVID-19. CDR3 coding DNA: TGTGCCAGCAGCTTACCAGCGGCAGATACGCAGTATTTT. It encodes CASSLPAADTQYF.